The sequence of this T cell receptor beta chain was determined in a study of CD8+ T cells in alopecia areata. The treatment: oral pan-JAK inhibitor, 5-10 mg twice daily. Obtained from alopecia areata patients were lesional scalp punch biopsies along with peripheral blood. RNA extraction and reverse transcription yielded cDNA as sequencing template. Here immunoSEQ multiplex PCR was the method, and the copy in TCRdb shows in-frame clones only, minus some. The sample includes around 150,000 clones, 50% to 70% of them seen just once. About this clone itself: Its target is unknown.

General study findings and limits: For patients receiving tofacitinib, scalp clonality and expanded CD8+ clones among the top 100 significantly decreased. Many of the expanded lesional clones endured in scalp and blood while on tofacitinib.

The TCR comes from a human donor with alopecia areata. The sequencing used CD4+ T cells sorted from blood, collected at week 4, from a patient treated with tofacitinib.

The CDR3 nucleotides read TGTGCCAGCAGTTACCGGACAGGCAATCAGCCCCAGCATTTT. It yields the protein CASSYRTGNQPQHF. V and J are TRBV6-5 and TRBJ1-5; possible D gene TRBD1, 6 bases. Trimming removed 2 bases at V and 2 bases at J, with 7 bases between. The germline V gene has CDR1 MNHEY and CDR2 SVGAGI. This CDR3 region has 14 residues.